This section outlines one T cell receptor beta chain sequence together with its context. Its antigen has not been determined. No base quality information exists; no much larger clone differs at one position. This specimen belongs to a study of technical replicates of blood from a handful of donors (dated by TCRdb to between 2016 and 2019). Here V drops 4 bases and J drops 3 bases, and the junction holds 9 bases not matched to any gene. CDR1 and CDR2 are drawn from the germline V gene: MNHNS, SASEGT. The CDR3 has 16 amino acids, counting the end cysteine and phenylalanine. Here the CDR3 DNA is all that survives: 48 bases in frame from base 1. Receptor libraries were prepared by the immunoSEQ multiplex PCR assay. Not all clones reach the TCRdb copy of this immuneACCESS table, which keeps in-frame sequences only. Checked studies attribute under half of the gap to unresolved V genes and leave the rest unexplained. The sample includes around 58,000 clones, with 85% to 90% observed a single time. Just over 5% of the sample comes from the top ten.

The V gene is TRBV6-1 and the J gene is TRBJ1-5, and 7 junctional nucleotides match TRBD1. The source of this sequence is a human donor in good health. Some clones in this sample may be carry-over from other donors' samples. Source material: PBMCs. The DNA sequence is TGTGCCAGCAGTGTCGGGGCGGACAGGTTCAATCAGCCCCAGCATTTT. Its translation is CASSVGADRFNQPQHF.